What follows are 2 T cell receptor beta chains derived from one specimen sequenced in a study of T-cell reconstitution after alpha-beta-depleted transplantation in children. Unique molecular identifiers were incorporated when the TCRbeta library was constructed. TCRdb reprocessed the PCR reads via MiXCR and lists one record per CDR3 protein. Among about 610,000 distinct CDR3 sequences, more than 9% were seen once, and the ten largest hold less than 5%. Material: PBMCs from the stem cell graft donor, obtained from the stem cell graft. The receptors derive from a human donor who donated a stem cell graft to a child with acute myeloid leukemia.

The J gene is TRBJ2-7, the V gene TRBV7-2; 11 bases fit TRBD2. The CDR3 consists of 16 residues. The germline V gene has CDR1 SGHTA and CDR2 FQGNSA. Unmatched junction bases numbered 12, after V lost 5 bases and J lost 6 bases. CDR3: CASSADGGTSGGEQYF. The CDR3 region has the DNA TGTGCCAGCAGCGCTGATGGCGGGACTAGCGGTGGCGAGCAGTACTTC.

This clonotype appeared a few times. The CDR3, as DNA: TGTGCCAGCAGCTTGGCCAGCGGGAGTAGGACCGGGGAGCTGTTTTTT. It is translated as CASSLASGSRTGELFF. The genes are TRBV5-5 and TRBJ2-2, with 8 bases that match TRBD2. CDR3 size: 16 residues. V shed 0 bases, J shed 5 bases, and the junction held 6 bases outside the gene matches. The germline V gene has CDR1 SGHKS and CDR2 YYEKEE (reference sequence).